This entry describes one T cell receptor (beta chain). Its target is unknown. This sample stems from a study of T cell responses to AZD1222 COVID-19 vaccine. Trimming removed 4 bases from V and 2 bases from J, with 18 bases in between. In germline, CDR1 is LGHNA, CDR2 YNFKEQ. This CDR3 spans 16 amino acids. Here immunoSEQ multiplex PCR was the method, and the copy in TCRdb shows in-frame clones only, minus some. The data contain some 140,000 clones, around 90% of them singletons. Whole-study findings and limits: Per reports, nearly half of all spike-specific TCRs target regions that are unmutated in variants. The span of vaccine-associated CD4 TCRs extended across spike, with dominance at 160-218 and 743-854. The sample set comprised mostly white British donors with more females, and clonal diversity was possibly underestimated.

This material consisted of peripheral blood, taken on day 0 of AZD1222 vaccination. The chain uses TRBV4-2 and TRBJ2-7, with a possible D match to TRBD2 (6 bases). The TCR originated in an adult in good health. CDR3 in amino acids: CASSRYSMEGPYEQYF. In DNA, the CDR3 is TGTGCCAGCAGCCGATATAGCATGGAGGGCCCCTACGAGCAGTACTTC.